The clone carrying this T cell receptor (beta chain) has a handful of counts. After mixed lymphocyte reaction, dividing CD4+ and CD8+ responder T cells were sorted. This entry belongs to a study of graft-versus-host responses after intestinal transplantation. Measured with immunoSEQ multiplex PCR; TCRdb has only the in-frame clones, and not every one. This table has some 8,000 clones, around 30% appearing once. Trimming shortened V by 3 bases and J by 3 bases, and 11 bases separated the two germline ends. This CDR3 has 14 residues. Germline CDR1 and CDR2: MNHEY and SMNVEV (reference sequence). The receptor's source is a human patient who received an intestinal transplant. This chain uses TRBV27 with TRBJ1-1; D possibly corresponds to TRBD1 (6 bases). The source was alloreactive CD4+ T cells from a mixed lymphocyte reaction culture, collected before intestinal transplant. As to subset: CFSE-low proliferating T cells sorted from roughly six-day pre-transplant mixed lymphocyte reaction (GvH or HvG direction). CDR3 DNA sequence: TGTGCCAGCAGTTTCCAAGGGGGGGACACTGAAGCTTTCTTT. Translation: CASSFQGGDTEAFF.